A selection of T cell receptor beta chains follows, all from one sample in a study of cytomegalovirus exposure and HLA in healthy donors. Using immunoSEQ multiplex PCR, the repertoire was profiled, and TCRdb retains in-frame clones only, with some absent. The sample comprises approximately 180,000 clones, 80% to 90% of which are singletons, and under 5% rests with the top ten. The sequenced material came from PBMCs. The origin of the receptors is a girl aged 5-17 years in good health and CMV-seropositive. CDR3s include the opening cysteine and the closing phenylalanine or tryptophan. The D gene is left open where the match is weak. Expanded clones are given a class, and other clones once, few, many or no size at all.

d_call	v_call	clone_size	j_call	cdr3_aa	cdr3_nt
.	TRBV7-6	once	TRBJ1-3	CASSLPLEDNTIYF	TGTGCCAGCAGCTTACCGCTGGAGGACAACACCATATATTTT
.	TRBV2	.	TRBJ1-3	CAIRDTNTIYF	TGTGCCATCCGGGATACAAACACCATATATTTT
.	TRBV11-2	.	TRBJ2-1	CASSLAKNEQFF	TGTGCCAGCAGCTTAGCTAAAAATGAGCAGTTCTTC
TRBD1	TRBV10-1	.	TRBJ2-7	CASSGGETGRREQYF	TGCGCCAGCAGTGGGGGCGAGACAGGGAGAAGGGAGCAGTACTTC
.	TRBV5-8	.	TRBJ1-5	CASSAGDTGRSGNQPQHF	TGTGCCAGCAGCGCCGGCGATACAGGGAGAAGTGGCAATCAGCCCCAGCATTTT
TRBD1	TRBV25-1	few	TRBJ1-1	CASSDDRGLTEAFF	TGTGCCAGCAGTGACGACAGGGGGCTCACTGAAGCTTTCTTT
.	TRBV11-2	.	TRBJ1-1	CASSFTGRRTEAFF	TGTGCCAGCAGCTTTACAGGGCGACGGACTGAAGCTTTCTTT
.	TRBV4-1	once	TRBJ1-1	CASSRPGAEAFF	TGCGCCAGCAGCCGCCCGGGGGCTGAAGCTTTCTTT
.	TRBV7-3	.	TRBJ2-1	CASSLKGRGAVADVSYNEQFF	TGTGCCAGCAGCTTAAAGGGTCGGGGGGCGGTAGCCGATGTGTCCTACAATGAGCAGTTCTTC
.	TRBV23-1	few	TRBJ1-2	CASSQCETGPTLYTF	TGCGCCAGCAGTCAATGTGAAACAGGCCCAACCCTCTACACCTTC
.	TRBV2	.	TRBJ2-1	CASRGDGGDSYNEQFF	TGTGCCAGCAGGGGGGACGGCGGGGACTCCTACAATGAGCAGTTCTTC
.	TRBV6-4	few	TRBJ1-1	CASSVTGSATEAFF	TGTGCCAGCAGTGTCACAGGATCGGCCACTGAAGCTTTCTTT
.	TRBV25-1	.	TRBJ1-3	CASSDPNSGNTIYF	TGTGCCAGCAGTGACCCCAACTCTGGAAACACCATATATTTT
TRBD2	TRBV27	once	TRBJ2-4	CASSLERGVSNIQYF	TGTGCCAGCAGTTTAGAGCGGGGGGTATCAAACATTCAGTACTTC
TRBD1	TRBV29-1	.	TRBJ2-4	CSVTDRGIRNIQYF	TGCAGCGTTACAGACAGGGGGATCCGGAACATTCAGTACTTC
.	TRBV19	.	TRBJ1-2	CASMRDYGYTF	TGTGCCAGTATGCGGGACTATGGCTACACCTTC
.	TRBV21-1	.	TRBJ1-1	CASSKAARGLKGRNTEAFF	TGTGCCAGCAGCAAAGCGGCCAGAGGGTTGAAAGGGAGGAACACTGAAGCTTTCTTT
.	TRBV4-1	.	TRBJ2-5	CASSPHAGAQETQYF	TGCGCCAGCAGCCCACATGCGGGGGCCCAAGAGACCCAGTACTTC
.	TRBV19	.	TRBJ2-4	CASSIDTRETKNIQYF	TGTGCCAGTAGTATTGATACTCGGGAGACCAAAAACATTCAGTACTTC
.	TRBV6-5	.	TRBJ1-2	CASSSGGGSNGYTF	TGTGCCAGCAGTTCCGGGGGAGGGTCGAATGGCTACACCTTC
.	TRBV2	.	TRBJ1-2	CASLQGNYGYTF	TGTGCCAGTCTACAGGGTAACTATGGCTACACCTTC
TRBD1	TRBV10-3	.	TRBJ2-5	CAISESTGAETQYF	TGTGCCATCAGTGAGTCGACAGGGGCAGAGACCCAGTACTTC
TRBD1	TRBV7-9	.	TRBJ1-2	CASSFLTGAVYGYTF	TGTGCCAGCAGCTTTCTAACAGGGGCTGTCTATGGCTACACCTTC
.	TRBV7-6	.	TRBJ1-1	CASSIGVEAFF	TGTGCCAGCAGCATCGGGGTCGAGGCTTTCTTT
TRBD2	TRBV2	.	TRBJ2-1	CASSSRPLGTSPNEQFF	TGTGCCAGCAGCTCTCGACCACTCGGGACTAGCCCTAATGAGCAGTTCTTC
.	TRBV6-6	few	TRBJ2-7	CASSYSRALYEQYF	TGTGCCAGCAGTTACTCGAGGGCCCTCTACGAGCAGTACTTC
.	TRBV5-1	.	TRBJ2-7	CASSQGLYSYEQYF	TGCGCCAGCAGCCAGGGACTTTACTCCTACGAGCAGTACTTC
TRBD1	TRBV4-1	once	TRBJ1-2	CASSQGLQGSGYGYTF	TGCGCCAGCAGCCAAGGTTTACAGGGGAGTGGCTATGGCTACACCTTC
TRBD1	TRBV5-5	.	TRBJ2-7	CASSAIQGIETYEQYF	TGTGCCAGCAGCGCGATACAGGGGATAGAGACCTACGAGCAGTACTTC
TRBD2	TRBV9	.	TRBJ2-1	CASSVMASGGYNEQFF	TGTGCCAGCAGCGTAATGGCTAGCGGGGGATACAATGAGCAGTTCTTC
.	TRBV20-1	.	TRBJ1-2	CSSNYGYTF	TGTTCGTCTAACTATGGCTACACCTTC
TRBD1	TRBV15	.	TRBJ1-5	CATSSMGQGLQPQHF	TGTGCCACCAGCAGCATGGGACAGGGACTTCAGCCCCAGCATTTT
TRBD1	TRBV10-2	.	TRBJ2-7	CASSATGGSYEQYF	TGCGCCAGCAGTGCGACAGGGGGCTCCTACGAGCAGTACTTC
.	TRBV27	.	TRBJ2-7	CASSAGTSLDEQYF	TGTGCCAGCAGCGCCGGGACATCTTTGGACGAGCAGTACTTC
TRBD1	TRBV5-1	once	TRBJ2-1	CASSPGTGGLEQFF	TGCGCCAGCAGCCCTGGGACAGGGGGACTTGAGCAGTTCTTC
TRBD1	TRBV5-1	.	TRBJ1-1	CASSFTGDKNTEAFF	TGCGCCAGCAGCTTTACAGGGGATAAGAACACTGAAGCTTTCTTT
TRBD1	TRBV6-6	.	TRBJ2-7	CASGQGAHEQYF	TGTGCCAGCGGGCAGGGGGCCCACGAGCAGTACTTC
TRBD1	TRBV10-3	.	TRBJ1-4	CAISEVLGRGNEKLFF	TGTGCCATCAGTGAAGTTTTGGGCAGGGGGAATGAAAAACTGTTTTTT
TRBD1	TRBV30	.	TRBJ2-7	CAWSVWDREYEQYF	TGTGCCTGGAGTGTATGGGACAGGGAATACGAGCAGTACTTC
.	TRBV10-1	few	TRBJ1-6	CASTVGGSSYNSPLHF	TGCGCCAGCACCGTGGGGGGGAGCTCCTATAATTCACCCCTCCACTTT
.	TRBV11-2	.	TRBJ1-3	CASSLLQQTGNTIYF	TGTGCCAGCAGCTTATTGCAACAGACTGGAAACACCATATATTTT
.	TRBV7-9	once	TRBJ2-7	CASSFKSYEQYF	TGTGCCAGCAGCTTTAAATCCTACGAGCAGTACTTC
TRBD1	TRBV5-1	.	TRBJ1-1	CASSPDRTGGAFF	TGCGCCAGCAGCCCGGACAGGACAGGAGGGGCTTTCTTT
.	TRBV4-2	.	TRBJ1-1	CASSQDSPGLETEAFF	TGTGCCAGCAGCCAAGATTCTCCGGGGTTGGAGACTGAAGCTTTCTTT
.	TRBV4-1	.	TRBJ2-5	CASSQRGLETQYF	TGCGCCAGCAGCCAAAGGGGCCTGGAGACCCAGTACTTC
TRBD1	TRBV5-1	.	TRBJ2-2	CASSLGPQGDTGELFF	TGCGCCAGCAGCTTGGGACCACAGGGGGACACCGGGGAGCTGTTTTTT
TRBD1	TRBV6-6	.	TRBJ2-1	CASSLQGADEQFF	TGTGCCAGCAGCCTACAGGGGGCCGATGAGCAGTTCTTC
.	TRBV10-2	.	TRBJ1-1	CASSAISRGNTEAFF	TGCGCCAGCAGTGCTATATCGCGGGGGAACACTGAAGCTTTCTTT
.	TRBV5-1	.	TRBJ2-5	CASSLVVGREETQYF	TGCGCCAGCAGCTTGGTGGTTGGGCGCGAAGAGACCCAGTACTTC
TRBD2	TRBV11-1	.	TRBJ2-3	CASSPPWGLADTDTQYF	TGTGCCAGCAGCCCCCCTTGGGGACTAGCGGACACAGATACGCAGTATTTT